This TCR beta chain was captured by sequencing in a study of tumor and adjacent non-tumor tissue in lung cancer (dated by TCRdb to the late 2010s). For the wider study: By cancer type, the cohort comprised 11 to 12 adenocarcinoma patients, 2 squamous cell carcinoma patients and 1 small cell lung cancer patient. Around 30 paired specimens, one tumor and one normal lung sample per patient, were profiled by TCRbeta CDR3 sequencing. A total of around 130,000,000 productive TCRbeta reads were generated by sequencing, corresponding to an average of around 4 million reads per sample. Using bulk TCRbeta repertoires from some 15 lung cancer patients, the study set lung tumor tissue side by side with matched distant non-tumor lung tissue. The 15 or so patients were aged roughly 30 to 85 years, included approximately ten men and 5 women, and had TNM stage I to III disease. The paper as a whole reports these results and caveats: The methods do not name the sequencing platform or mention unique molecular identifiers. Because peripheral blood was not sequenced, blood TCRbeta repertoires in the lung cancer patients of the study were not examined. TCR diversity was significantly higher in younger patients, and greater tumor TCR diversity was associated with shorter overall survival and shorter disease-free survival. With only about 16 patients in the cohort, the authors noted that larger samples and more detailed clinical data are needed. Significantly higher TCR diversity (inverse Simpson) was observed in tumor tissue than in normal lung tissue (approximately 430 vs 150, P = 0.0075, Mann-Whitney U test). A significantly larger cumulative share of the repertoire was made up by the top 100 clones in normal lung than in tumor tissue.

RNA was isolated from bulk, unsorted tissue, and RNA quality was assessed with a NanoDrop ND-1000 and an Agilent 2100. Distant non-tumor tissue taken more than 3 cm from the tumor edge was used as the normal lung sample. All donors had newly diagnosed lung cancer, had not received prior chemotherapy, and were admitted for thoracic surgery in China between August and November 2014. Patients with previous radiotherapy or chemotherapy, or with another concurrent cancer, were excluded from the study. Surgical tissue pieces of roughly 1-2 cm3 were preserved in RNAlater solution and were kept at -80 degrees C until use. From a lookup of the germline V gene, CDR1 and CDR2 are MNHNS and SASEGT. The V and J ends are trimmed by 7 bases and 2 bases, leaving 9 bases between them. The CDR3 has 12 amino acids, counting the end cysteine and phenylalanine. The sequence is cut down to CDR3 DNA, 36 bases in frame from base 1.

Library creation used multiplex PCR. Sequencing used an Illumina HiSeq 2500. TCRbeta libraries were constructed through three rounds of nested PCR with primers (Table S4) according to protocols modified from ARM-PCR. Before sequencing, PCR products of 200-500 bp were cut from the gel and purified using the QIAquick gel extraction kit. The study's own analysis went as follows. Trimmomatic was used to clean the reads, FLASH was used to merge the reads into complete CDR3 sequences, and MiTCR was used to assign the reads to V(D)J germline segments. Clonal diversity was calculated as the inverse Simpson's index using VDJtools. Productive reads were defined as in-frame sequences without a premature stop codon. TCRdb trimmed public reads at Q25 via fastp, called clones via MiXCR and kept in-frame beta chains. Every entry covers one CDR3 protein and lists the most common genes and DNA from its rows. In this record, the V and J calls reflect TCRdb's handling and not the investigators' own analysis. For this sample the table gives approximately 120,000 distinct CDR3 sequences, of which 60% to 65% were detected only once. The ten most abundant clones make up 15% to 20% of the sample.

The table lists this clonotype with a count of one. The antigen it binds to is not known. The sample holds no much larger clone one base away, and base qualities are not on file. On its own, one read is weak support. The source is a man aged 55 to 69 with non-small cell lung cancer. Recombination connected TRBV6-1 to TRBJ2-7; the D gene identity is not certain. Sample: distant non-tumor lung tissue. The DNA sequence is as follows: TGTGCCAGCACAGTGATGGCCTACGAGCAGTACTTC. It codes for CASTVMAYEQYF.